A selection of T cell receptor beta chains follows, all from one sample in a study of siplizumab effects on memory and regulatory T cells. Data came from immunoSEQ multiplex PCR; TCRdb stores just in-frame clones and leaves some out. The repertoire holds about 69,000 clones, with 80% to 90% as singletons. The sequencing input was Tregs sorted from blood. The source of these receptors is a human donor in good health. CDR3s include the opening cysteine and the closing phenylalanine or tryptophan. Each record gives: clone size, V gene, J gene, D gene, CDR3 protein, CDR3 DNA. The D gene is left open where the match is weak. Only part of the rows carry a size: once, few, many, or a class if the clone is expanded.

few	TRBV4-1	TRBJ2-5	.	CASNTETGASGQETQYF	TGCGCCAGCAACACAGAGACGGGGGCTAGCGGACAAGAGACCCAGTACTTC
.	TRBV5-1	TRBJ1-1	TRBD1	CASTRGGQLNTEAFF	TGCGCCAGCACCAGAGGGGGACAGTTGAACACTGAAGCTTTCTTT
few	TRBV5-1	TRBJ1-1	.	CASSPDGRNTEAFF	TGCGCCAGCAGCCCGGACGGGAGGAACACTGAAGCTTTCTTT
.	TRBV7-2	TRBJ2-5	.	CASSFGRAKETQYF	TGTGCCAGCAGCTTCGGTAGGGCCAAGGAGACCCAGTACTTC
.	TRBV7-2	TRBJ2-7	TRBD2	CASSLYPSGTYEQYF	TGTGCCAGCAGCTTATACCCTAGCGGGACCTACGAGCAGTACTTC
.	TRBV19	TRBJ2-3	.	CASSGLTDTQYF	TGTGCCAGTAGTGGACTCACAGATACGCAGTATTTT
.	TRBV27	TRBJ2-3	TRBD2	CASRRERLGTDTQYF	TGTGCCAGCAGGCGGGAGAGGCTTGGCACAGATACGCAGTATTTT
.	TRBV6-1	TRBJ2-7	.	CASATGSGYEQYF	TGTGCCAGCGCGACAGGCTCGGGCTACGAGCAGTACTTC
.	TRBV5-5	TRBJ1-3	.	CASSFKSTIYF	TGTGCCAGCAGCTTTAAGAGCACCATATATTTT
.	TRBV2	TRBJ2-4	TRBD2	CASLAGLAAKNIQYF	TGTGCCAGCCTCGCCGGACTAGCAGCCAAAAACATTCAGTACTTC
.	TRBV6-4	TRBJ2-3	TRBD1	CASSPGTGDTDTQYF	TGTGCCAGCAGTCCCGGGACAGGGGACACAGATACGCAGTATTTT
.	TRBV21-1	TRBJ1-6	.	CASSKDRRRRGWSPLHF	TGTGCCAGCAGCAAAGACCGCCGCAGAAGGGGATGGTCACCCCTCCACTTT
once	TRBV9	TRBJ2-6	TRBD1	CASSADARTGLSGANVLTF	TGTGCCAGCAGCGCCGATGCACGGACAGGGCTTTCTGGGGCCAACGTCCTGACTTTC
.	TRBV5-1	TRBJ2-5	TRBD2	CASSLGRGRAGETQYF	TGCGCCAGCAGCTTGGGGCGCGGGAGGGCCGGGGAGACCCAGTACTTC
.	TRBV12-5	TRBJ2-5	.	CASGGETQYF	TGTGCTAGTGGCGGGGAGACCCAGTACTTC
.	TRBV10-3	TRBJ2-2	TRBD2	CAIRTGTSGIPGELFF	TGTGCCATCAGAACCGGGACTAGCGGGATTCCCGGGGAGCTGTTTTTT
once	TRBV20-1	TRBJ1-1	.	CSASSGIKAFF	TGCAGTGCTAGTTCCGGGATCAAAGCTTTCTTT
.	TRBV7-9	TRBJ2-7	TRBD1	CASSSQGDRQYF	TGTGCCAGCAGCTCTCAGGGGGATCGGCAGTACTTC
.	TRBV18	TRBJ2-7	TRBD1	CASSLDRAPYEQYF	TGTGCCAGCTCGCTTGACAGGGCTCCGTACGAGCAGTACTTC
few	TRBV2	TRBJ2-1	.	CASSNTPNEQFF	TGTGCCAGCAGTAATACACCCAATGAGCAGTTCTTC
.	TRBV11-1	TRBJ2-2	.	CASSLEGFNTGELFF	TGTGCCAGCAGCTTAGAGGGCTTTAACACCGGGGAGCTGTTTTTT
.	TRBV21-1	TRBJ1-1	.	CASSKYEVRRNTEAFF	TGTGCCAGCAGCAAATATGAGGTCCGACGGAACACTGAAGCTTTCTTT
.	TRBV4-1	TRBJ1-2	.	CASSQDGPAGYGYTF	TGCGCCAGCAGCCAAGATGGGCCTGCCGGCTATGGCTACACCTTC
.	TRBV29-1	TRBJ2-7	.	CSVTGTFEQYF	TGCAGCGTAACCGGGACATTCGAGCAGTACTTC
few	TRBV29-1	TRBJ1-2	.	CSVDSANYGYTF	TGCAGCGTTGATTCCGCTAACTATGGCTACACCTTC
.	TRBV6-5	TRBJ2-7	TRBD1	CASSYGRTGGYEQYF	TGTGCCAGCAGTTACGGTAGGACAGGGGGCTACGAGCAGTACTTC
.	TRBV5-4	TRBJ2-3	.	CASSTEVPGDTQYF	TGTGCCAGCAGCACCGAGGTCCCCGGGGATACGCAGTATTTT
once	TRBV27	TRBJ2-1	TRBD2	CASSRGLAKRLTFNNEQFF	TGTGCCAGCAGTCGAGGACTAGCGAAACGGCTTACCTTTAACAATGAGCAGTTCTTC
.	TRBV6-1	TRBJ1-5	.	CASLGVNSNQPQHF	TGTGCCAGCCTGGGGGTCAATAGCAATCAGCCCCAGCATTTT
.	TRBV4-3	TRBJ1-1	.	CASSQDMGEGYTEAFF	TGCGCCAGCAGCCAAGATATGGGGGAGGGGTACACTGAAGCTTTCTTT
.	TRBV6-1	TRBJ2-5	.	CASREGLGQIQETQYF	TGTGCCAGCAGGGAAGGACTTGGACAGATCCAAGAGACCCAGTACTTC
.	TRBV7-3	TRBJ2-3	.	CASSLWGRGTDTQYF	TGTGCCAGCAGCTTATGGGGGAGAGGCACAGATACGCAGTATTTT
.	TRBV7-9	TRBJ2-5	TRBD2	CASGTSGSRGTQYF	TGTGCCAGCGGAACTAGCGGGAGCAGGGGGACCCAGTACTTC
.	TRBV30	TRBJ1-2	.	CAWRRGARGYTF	TGTGCCTGGAGGCGGGGGGCGCGCGGCTACACCTTC
.	TRBV29-1	TRBJ1-1	.	CSVEVPGIRAFF	TGCAGCGTTGAAGTGCCTGGCATTCGGGCTTTCTTT
.	TRBV10-2	TRBJ2-1	TRBD2	CASSESQAGGGEQFF	TGCGCCAGCAGTGAGTCGCAAGCGGGAGGAGGTGAGCAGTTCTTC
.	TRBV29-1	TRBJ1-2	.	CSVDDLKHYGYTF	TGCAGCGTTGACGACCTTAAGCACTATGGCTACACCTTC
.	TRBV29-1	TRBJ1-2	.	CSVWTANYGYTF	TGCAGCGTCTGGACAGCTAACTATGGCTACACCTTC
.	TRBV5-1	TRBJ2-5	TRBD2	CASSLGSGSRQETQYF	TGCGCCAGCAGCTTGGGTAGCGGGAGTCGTCAAGAGACCCAGTACTTC
.	TRBV18	TRBJ2-5	TRBD1	CASSPRGRGETQYF	TGTGCCAGCTCACCCAGGGGGCGAGGGGAGACCCAGTACTTC